This record looks at one TCR beta chain sequence and its context. This sample was taken from a study of cytomegalovirus exposure and HLA in healthy donors. The CDR3 is 14 residues long. Trimming stripped 3 bases from V and 2 bases from J, with 8 bases between. Germline V gives CDR1 LGHNT, CDR2 FRNRAP. The PCR used 60 Vbeta and 13 Jbeta primers. Clones were read by immunoSEQ multiplex PCR, and TCRdb kept only the in-frame ones, dropping some. Altogether over 150,000 clones are present, about four fifths being singletons, with the ten largest covering less than 9%. The sequenced sample was PBMCs. The rearrangement uses TRBV12-5 and TRBJ1-3; D not resolved. This clonotype originated in a man aged 25-40 years in good health and CMV-seropositive. The CDR3, as DNA: TGTGCTAGTGGTTTCGGAGGAGCTGGAAACACCATATATTTT. Amino acids: CASGFGGAGNTIYF.